This TCR beta chain was observed in a study of blood T cell repertoires in COVID-19. On the study more broadly: PBMCs, B-cell-depleted T cells, or T cells provided the cDNA or gDNA that made up the material.

Individuals drawn from under 30 US areas were about 18 to 100 years old. The study counted Cohort 3 donors as recovered given two negative PCRs, clearance, or symptom resolution. Authors' data handling: Nucleated cell counts were estimated from reference gene primer amplification. The repertoire was sequenced with immunoSEQ multiplex PCR; TCRdb's copy has only in-frame clones and lacks some. The DNA was the basis for D and trimming; V, J and clone size are from that table. The profile shows around 330,000 clones, approximately 88% of them singletons. The germline V gene encodes CDR1 LGHDT and CDR2 YNNKEL (reference sequence). The CDR3 covers 14 residues. With 4 bases removed from V and 7 bases from J, the gap between germline ends came to 17 bases.

The source material was PBMCs or T cells enriched from blood (not recorded which). The chain couples TRBV3-1 (or the pseudogene TRBV3-2) to TRBJ2-7; weak D call: TRBD1 (6 bases). This TCR came from a woman between 18 and 29 years old who had recovered from COVID-19. The CDR3 is CASSPPGTPPEQYF. CDR3 nucleotides: TGTGCCAGCAGCCCGCCCGGGACACCGCCTGAGCAGTACTTC.